Below are 17 T cell receptor beta chains sequenced from a single sample in a study of shared clonotypes between healthy human individuals. Assay: immunoSEQ multiplex PCR; the TCRdb copy retains only in-frame clones and omits some. The sample includes some 1 million clones, more than 65% seen only once; the top ten take about 1.5%. Source material: memory CD4+ T cells sorted from blood. As to subset: CD45RA-negative fraction. Source of these receptors: a man younger than 35 in good health.

The V call is TRBV4-3, the J call TRBJ1-6; a weak D match, TRBD1 (6 bases). The germline gives CDR1 LGHNA, CDR2 YSLEER. Trimming removed 4 bases from V and 8 bases from J, with 18 bases in between. This CDR3 comprises 16 residues. The CDR3 nucleotides are TGCGCCAGCAGCCTTTCCCGGGACACCTCTTATTCACCCCTCCACTTT. Its translation: CASSLSRDTSYSPLHF.

This clone was counted many times. No DNA is shown, since the ends of the CDR3 on it are uncertain; the CDR3 is the one TCRdb lists. V and J are TRBV7-6 and TRBJ2-1; TRBD1, the D gene given by the table, was not confirmed from the DNA. Ends included, the CDR3 has 15 residues. Looked up from germline, CDR1 is SGHVS and CDR2 is FNYEAQ. CDR3 amino acids: CASSLAGHFGNEQFF.

This clone was seen a single time. This chain connects TRBV6-5 to TRBJ2-7; D ambiguous. This CDR3 has 11 amino acids. Per the germline V gene, CDR1 is MNHEY and CDR2 is SVGAGI. Between the trimmed V and J ends, which lost 6 bases and 3 bases, there was a span of 6 bases. The CDR3 nucleotides are TGTGCCAGCAGCACGTTCTACGAGCAGTACTTC. Amino acid sequence: CASSTFYEQYF.

V is TRBV19 and J is TRBJ1-6; tentatively, D is TRBD1 (6 bases). This CDR3 region has 14 residues. Looked up from germline, CDR1 is LNHDA and CDR2 is SQIVND (reference sequence). V was cut by 7 bases and J by 11 bases, with 18 bases left in between. CDR3 nucleotide sequence: TGTGCCAGTACCCAAAAACAGGGTGCGGCACCCCTCCACTTT. This encodes CASTQKQGAAPLHF.

V and J are TRBV7-8 and TRBJ2-7; D is undetermined. Germline V lookup: CDR1 SGHVS, CDR2 FQNEAQ. Trimming took 3 bases from V and 1 from J, leaving 10 bases between them. The CDR3 extends over 14 amino acids. The CDR3 here is CASSFLGVSYEQYF. The CDR3 DNA reads TGTGCCAGCAGCTTCCTTGGTGTGTCCTACGAGCAGTACTTC.

The chain recombines TRBV28 with TRBJ1-6, with TRBD1 as a possible D gene (5 bases). The CDR3 spans 15 residues. Germline V gene data show CDR1 as MDHEN and CDR2 as SYDVKM. Trimming took off 5 bases at V and 6 bases at J, with 14 bases between the two ends. CDR3 sequence reads: CASSGELGTNSPLHF. The DNA for the CDR3 is TGTGCCAGCAGTGGAGAGTTGGGGACTAATTCACCCCTCCACTTT.

This clone was counted only a few times. This chain links TRBV18 with TRBJ1-1; D gene uncertain. CDR1 and CDR2 from the germline V gene are KGHSH and LQKENI. V was cut by 4 bases and J by 1 base, with 1 base left in between. This CDR3 region has 11 residues. The CDR3 DNA follows: TGTGCCAGCTCACAGAACACTGAAGCTTTCTTT. Its translation: CASSQNTEAFF.

The chain employs TRBV5-1 and TRBJ2-3; D call uncertain. V lost 2 bases, J lost 2 bases, and 12 bases lay in between. Germline-derived CDR1 and CDR2 are SGHRS and YFSETQ. This CDR3 has 15 residues. The DNA of the CDR3 is TGCGCCAGCAGCTTCGAGGAAACACCCACAGATACGCAGTATTTT. Its translation is CASSFEETPTDTQYF. The full variable domain, with the rest looked up from reference TRBV5-1 and TRBJ2-3, is KAGVTQTPRYLIKTRGQQVTLSCSPISGHRSVSWYQQTPGQGLQFLFEYFSETQRNKGNFPGRFSGRQFSNSRSEMNVSTLELGDSALYLCASSFEETPTDTQYFGPGTRLTVL.

This clone was counted between two and nine times. Other DNA sequences in this sample translate to the same CDR3. The chain is built from TRBV27 and TRBJ2-6; 7 nucleotides match TRBD1. The CDR3 has 15 residues. V was pared by 5 bases and J by 3 bases, with 4 bases of the junction left unmatched. CDR1 and CDR2 (germline): MNHEY, SMNVEV (reference sequence). CDR3 protein: CASSRDRVGANVLTF. DNA for the CDR3: TGTGCCAGCAGTCGCGACAGGGTTGGGGCCAACGTCCTGACTTTC.

The chain couples TRBV5-5 to TRBJ2-7; D uncertain. Germline V gene data show CDR1 as SGHKS and CDR2 as YYEKEE (reference sequence). The CDR3 runs to 12 residues. The ends were cut back, 4 bases at V and 3 bases at J, with 8 bases in the middle. CDR3 region: CASSQGVYEQYF. DNA for the CDR3: TGTGCCAGCAGCCAAGGAGTCTACGAGCAGTACTTC.

This chain connects TRBV7-6 to TRBJ2-5; 8 bases are a match to TRBD1. There are 16 residues in the CDR3. J lost 5 bases, V lost 1 base, and 9 bases had no gene match. Germline-derived CDR1 and CDR2 are SGHVS and FNYEAQ. In DNA, the CDR3 is TGTGCCAGCAGCTTAGGGGACAGGTCAGATGGGGAGACCCAGTACTTC. Translated, it gives CASSLGDRSDGETQYF.

This rearrangement joins TRBV5-1 to TRBJ2-7; 7 nucleotides line up with TRBD1. V was clipped by 3 bases and J by 1 base; unmatched bases: 7. CDR1 and CDR2 (germline): SGHRS, YFSETQ. The CDR3 sequence is 15 residues long. The CDR3 coding sequence is TGCGCCAGCAGCTCGGGACAGCCAAAATCCTACGAGCAGTACTTC. This codes for CASSSGQPKSYEQYF.

This chain joins TRBV28 and TRBJ2-5; unclear D gene. The germline V and J ends were trimmed by 5 bases and 5 bases, with 15 bases remaining between them. The CDR3 sequence is 14 residues long. In germline, CDR1 is MDHEN, CDR2 SYDVKM. CDR3 sequence (DNA): TGTGCCAGCAGTAAGGTGGCGATTCGGGAGACCCAGTACTTC. It encodes CASSKVAIRETQYF.

This rearrangement joins TRBV6-5 to TRBJ2-2, with D unclear. V was pared by 5 bases and J by 4 bases, with 14 bases between. From germline, CDR1 is MNHEY and CDR2 SVGAGI. The length of the CDR3 is 15 residues. CDR3 DNA: TGTGCCAGCAGTCGAGAAGGAGTGAGCACCGGGGAGCTGTTTTTT. As protein: CASSREGVSTGELFF.

J is TRBJ2-7 and V is TRBV28, with 7 positions matching TRBD1. With 2 bases clipped from V and 2 bases from J, the junction kept 3 bases outside the gene matches. Germline CDR1 reads MDHEN; CDR2 reads SYDVKM. The CDR3 sequence is 14 residues long. CDR3 loop: CASSLGTVAYEQYF. The CDR3 region has the DNA TGTGCCAGCAGTTTAGGGACAGTTGCCTACGAGCAGTACTTC.

The genes are TRBV28 and TRBJ1-3; TRBD1 agrees at 9 bases. The germline gives CDR1 MDHEN, CDR2 SYDVKM. The CDR3 covers 15 residues. Trimming cost V 7 bases and J 3 bases; bases outside gene matches: 7. CDR3 DNA: TGTGCCAGCATATCACAGGGGGCAGATGGAAACACCATATATTTT. This encodes CASISQGADGNTIYF.

This clone was seen ten or more times. Other DNA sequences in this sample translate to the same CDR3. The chain recombines TRBV19 with TRBJ1-1; D gene uncertain. CDR3 size: 11 residues. Trimming took 6 bases from V and 1 from J, leaving 3 bases between them. Germline loops: CDR1 LNHDA, CDR2 SQIVND (reference sequence). The CDR3 loop is CASRGNTEAFF. The CDR3 region has the DNA TGTGCCAGTAGGGGGAACACTGAAGCTTTCTTT.